This T cell receptor beta chain comes out of a study of blood T cell repertoires in COVID-19. The wider study: COVID-19 samples, acute and convalescent, were from the United States, Italy and Spain. T cells, B-cell-depleted T cells, or PBMCs supplied cDNA or gDNA.

Clones were read by immunoSEQ multiplex PCR, and TCRdb kept only the in-frame ones, dropping some. The sample lists approximately 280,000 clones; 85% were seen once. This CDR3 is built from 14 residues. CDR1 is SGHRS, CDR2 YFSETQ, per germline. Trimming removed 6 bases at V and 5 bases at J, with 18 bases between. Those who participated ranged in age from roughly 18 to 90 years and resided in about two dozen US areas. Assignment of participants to cohorts was predicated upon participant-reported clinical history. This clone was counted once. Sequencing input: PBMCs or T cells enriched from blood (not recorded which). This sequence originates from a woman aged 45-60 years who had recovered from COVID-19. This chain connects TRBV5-1 to TRBJ2-7; D might be TRBD1 (7 bases). CDR3 loop: CASTGGQPEDEQYF. Here the CDR3 DNA reads TGCGCCAGCACCGGGGGACAGCCGGAGGACGAGCAGTACTTC.